This T cell receptor beta chain was captured by sequencing in a study of cytomegalovirus exposure and HLA in healthy donors. PCR involved 60 Vbeta and 13 Jbeta primers. Clones were sequenced by immunoSEQ multiplex PCR, and TCRdb holds only the in-frame ones, with some missing. The sample has about 160,000 clones, roughly 80% seen once; the top ten hold approximately 2%. The sample was PBMCs. The receptor was isolated from a female donor in good health and CMV-seronegative.

Written as DNA, the CDR3 is TGTGCCTGGACCCCCGGGACAGGGACCTACGAGCAGTACTTC. Translation: CAWTPGTGTYEQYF. The chain is built from TRBV30 and TRBJ2-7; TRBD1 aligns across 9 bases. The CDR3 is made up of 14 amino acids. The junction had 6 bases not matched to a gene; V was cut back by 4 bases and J by 2 bases. The V gene's germline CDR1 is GTSNPN and CDR2 SVGIG (reference sequence).